Listed below are T cell receptor beta chains from one sample, sequenced in a study of post-analysis software for immune sequencing data. TCRdb recomputed calls from the PCR reads with MiXCR, one row per CDR3 protein. The sample consists of about 200,000 distinct CDR3 sequences, approximately 29% of them appearing once. The specimen was blood. These receptors originate from a girl aged 2-17 years with multiple sclerosis. CDR3s include the opening cysteine and the closing phenylalanine or tryptophan. Fields, in order: D gene, CDR3 length, V gene, clone size, J gene, CDR3 protein, CDR3 DNA. A D gene is named only where the DNA matches it firmly. Clone sizes are given selectively: once, few, many, or a class where the clone is expanded.

NA,15,TRBV7-2,NA,TRBJ1-2,CASSLGGTQGPGYTF,TGTGCCAGCAGCTTAGGGGGAACTCAGGGGCCGGGCTACACCTTC
NA,12,TRBV2,many,TRBJ1-5,CASQTVNQPQHF,TGTGCCAGCCAGACAGTAAACCAGCCCCAGCATTTT
TRBD2,21,TRBV15,NA,TRBJ2-5,CATSRDLPGTSGRKRSGTQYF,TGTGCCACCAGCAGAGATCTCCCCGGGACTAGCGGGAGAAAGAGGTCTGGGACCCAGTACTTC
NA,11,TRBV12-3/TRBV12-4,many,TRBJ1-1,CATGPRDEAFF,TGTGCCACCGGCCCCAGGGATGAAGCTTTCTTT
NA,14,TRBV9,many,TRBJ2-3,CASSVLALPDTQYF,TGTGCCAGCAGCGTCCTAGCCTTGCCGGATACGCAGTATTTT
TRBD1,14,TRBV29-1,NA,TRBJ1-4,CSVEGPGTVEKLFF,TGCAGCGTTGAGGGTCCCGGGACAGTCGAAAAACTGTTTTTT
TRBD2,13,TRBV5-6,few,TRBJ2-1,CASSPRGLAGLFF,TGTGCCAGCAGCCCGCGAGGGCTAGCGGGATTGTTCTTC
NA,18,TRBV5-8,few,TRBJ1-6,CASSLAQGGSSYNSPLHF,TGTGCCAGCAGCTTGGCACAGGGTGGGAGCTCCTATAATTCACCCCTCCACTTT
NA,12,TRBV20-1,few,TRBJ2-7,CRAGQTSYEQYF,TGCAGGGCGGGACAGACCTCCTACGAGCAGTACTTC
NA,11,TRBV30,many,TRBJ2-1,CAWGRIGGPFF,TGTGCCTGGGGCAGGATTGGGGGGCCGTTCTTC
TRBD1,16,TRBV2,once,TRBJ1-2,CASRIKTGLGGYGYTF,TGTGCCAGCAGGATAAAGACAGGGCTCGGCGGCTATGGCTACACCTTC
NA,13,TRBV27,NA,TRBJ1-1,CASSTGQNTEAFF,TGTGCCAGCAGTACCGGACAGAACACTGAAGCTTTCTTT
NA,16,TRBV7-3,NA,TRBJ1-1,CASSLRVRTGNTEAFF,TGTGCCAGCAGCTTAAGAGTACGGACGGGGAACACTGAAGCTTTCTTT
NA,14,TRBV27,many,TRBJ2-1,CASSSLTMYNEQFF,TGTGCCAGCAGTTCCCTGACTATGTACAATGAGCAGTTCTTC
NA,11,TRBV12-3/TRBV12-4,NA,TRBJ2-7,CASSWGSEQYF,TGTGCCAGCAGTTGGGGGAGCGAGCAGTACTTC
NA,15,TRBV28,many,TRBJ2-6,CASSRGSSGANVLTF,TGTGCCAGCAGCCGGGGAAGCTCTGGGGCCAACGTCCTGACTTTC